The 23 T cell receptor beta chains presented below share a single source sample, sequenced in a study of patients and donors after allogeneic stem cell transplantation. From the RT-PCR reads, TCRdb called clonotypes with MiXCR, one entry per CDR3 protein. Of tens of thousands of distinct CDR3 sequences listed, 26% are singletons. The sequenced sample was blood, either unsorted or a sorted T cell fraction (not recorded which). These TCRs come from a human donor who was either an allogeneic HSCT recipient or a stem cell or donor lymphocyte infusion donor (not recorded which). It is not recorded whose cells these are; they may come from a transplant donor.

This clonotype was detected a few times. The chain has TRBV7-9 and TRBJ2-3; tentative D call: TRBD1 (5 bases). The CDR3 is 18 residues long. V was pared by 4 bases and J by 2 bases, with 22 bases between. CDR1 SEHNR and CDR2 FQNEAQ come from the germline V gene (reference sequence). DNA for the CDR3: TGTGCCAGCAGCTCCCCACTCAGGGCAGTTCGGTACACAGATACGCAGTATTTT. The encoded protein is CASSSPLRAVRYTDTQYF.

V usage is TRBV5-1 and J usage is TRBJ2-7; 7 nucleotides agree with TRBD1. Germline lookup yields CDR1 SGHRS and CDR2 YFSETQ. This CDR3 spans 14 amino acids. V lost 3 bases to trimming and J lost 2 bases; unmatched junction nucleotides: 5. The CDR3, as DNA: TGCGCCAGCAGCTCCGACAGGGTTACCTACGAGCAGTACTTC. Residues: CASSSDRVTYEQYF. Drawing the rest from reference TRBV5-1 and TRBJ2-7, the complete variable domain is KAGVTQTPRYLIKTRGQQVTLSCSPISGHRSVSWYQQTPGQGLQFLFEYFSETQRNKGNFPGRFSGRQFSNSRSEMNVSTLELGDSALYLCASSSDRVTYEQYFGPGTRLTVT.

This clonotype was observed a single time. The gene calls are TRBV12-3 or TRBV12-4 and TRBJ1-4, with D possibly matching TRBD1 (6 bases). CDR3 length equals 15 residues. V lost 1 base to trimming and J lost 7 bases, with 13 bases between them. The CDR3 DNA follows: TGTGCCAGCAGTTTAGGTGCAGGGGTTGGTGAAAAACTGTTTTTT. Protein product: CASSLGAGVGEKLFF.

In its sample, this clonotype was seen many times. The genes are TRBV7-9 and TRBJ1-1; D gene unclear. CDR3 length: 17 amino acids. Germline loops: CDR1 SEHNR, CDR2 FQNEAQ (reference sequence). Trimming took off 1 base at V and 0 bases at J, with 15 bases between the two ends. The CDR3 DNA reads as TGTGCCAGCAGCTTAGGGGGAGGTGGTCGGATGAACACTGAAGCTTTCTTT. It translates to CASSLGGGGRMNTEAFF. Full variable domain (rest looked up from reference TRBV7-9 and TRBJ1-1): DTGVSQNPRHKITKRGQNVTFRCDPISEHNRLYWYRQTLGQGPEFLTYFQNEAQLEKSRLLSDRFSAERPKGSFSTLEIQRTEQGDSAMYLCASSLGGGGRMNTEAFFGQGTRLTVV.

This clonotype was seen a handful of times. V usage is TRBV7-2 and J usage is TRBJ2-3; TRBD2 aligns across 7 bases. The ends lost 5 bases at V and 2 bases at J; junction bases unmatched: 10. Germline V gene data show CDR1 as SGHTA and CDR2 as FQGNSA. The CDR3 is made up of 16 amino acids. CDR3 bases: TGTGCCAGCAGCCCAGCTGGGGGAGGGCCCACAGATACGCAGTATTTT. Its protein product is CASSPAGGGPTDTQYF.

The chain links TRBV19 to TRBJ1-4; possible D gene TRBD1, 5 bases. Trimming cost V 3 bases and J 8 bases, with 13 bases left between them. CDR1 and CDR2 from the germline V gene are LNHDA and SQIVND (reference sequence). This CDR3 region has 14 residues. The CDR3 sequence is CASSMAGMGEKLFF. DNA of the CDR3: TGTGCCAGTAGTATGGCAGGGATGGGAGAAAAACTGTTTTTT.

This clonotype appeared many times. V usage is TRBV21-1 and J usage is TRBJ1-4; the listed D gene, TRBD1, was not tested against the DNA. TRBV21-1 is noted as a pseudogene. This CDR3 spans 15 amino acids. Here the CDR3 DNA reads TGTGCCAGCAGCGGACAGGCCTCAACTAATGAAAAACTGTTTTTT. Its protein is CASSGQASTNEKLFF.

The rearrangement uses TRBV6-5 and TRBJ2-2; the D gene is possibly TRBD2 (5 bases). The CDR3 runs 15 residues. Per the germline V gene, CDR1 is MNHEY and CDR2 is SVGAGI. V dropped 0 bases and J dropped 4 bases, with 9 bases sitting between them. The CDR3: CASSYSNGITGELFF. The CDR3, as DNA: TGTGCCAGCAGTTACTCGAACGGGATCACCGGGGAGCTGTTTTTT.

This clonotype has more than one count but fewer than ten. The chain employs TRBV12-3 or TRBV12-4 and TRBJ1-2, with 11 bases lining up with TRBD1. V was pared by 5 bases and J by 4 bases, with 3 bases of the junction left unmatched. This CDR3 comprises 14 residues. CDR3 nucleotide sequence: TGTGCCAGCAGTCGGACAGGGGGCGTCTATGGCTACACCTTC. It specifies CASSRTGGVYGYTF.

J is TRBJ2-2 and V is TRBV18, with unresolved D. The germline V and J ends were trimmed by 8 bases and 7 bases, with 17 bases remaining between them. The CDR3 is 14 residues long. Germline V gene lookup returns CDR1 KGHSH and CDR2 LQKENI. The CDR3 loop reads CASTARAGGGELFF. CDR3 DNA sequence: TGTGCCAGCACCGCCCGGGCAGGTGGCGGGGAGCTGTTTTTT. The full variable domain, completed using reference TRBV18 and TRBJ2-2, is NAGVMQNPRHLVRRRGQEARLRCSPMKGHSHVYWYRQLPEEGLKFMVYLQKENIIDESGMPKERFSAEFPKEGPSILRIQQVVRGDSAAYFCASTARAGGGELFFGEGSRLTVL.

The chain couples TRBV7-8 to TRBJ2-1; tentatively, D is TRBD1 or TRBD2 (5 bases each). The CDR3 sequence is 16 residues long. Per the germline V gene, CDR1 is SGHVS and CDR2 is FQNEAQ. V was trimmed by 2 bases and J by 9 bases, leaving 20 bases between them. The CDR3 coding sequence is TGTGCCAGCAGCTTAAGGCGGGTCGCAAAAGGGACTGAGCAGTTCTTC. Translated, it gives CASSLRRVAKGTEQFF.

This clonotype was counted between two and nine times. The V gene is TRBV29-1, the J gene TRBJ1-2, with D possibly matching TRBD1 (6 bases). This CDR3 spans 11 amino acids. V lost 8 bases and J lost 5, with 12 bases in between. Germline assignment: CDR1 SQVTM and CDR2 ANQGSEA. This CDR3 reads CSIQGWYGYTF. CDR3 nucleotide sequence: TGCAGCATACAGGGTTGGTATGGCTACACCTTC.

The CDR3, as DNA: TGTGCCAGCAGCCCCCCCCAGGGGGGACTGACTGAAGCTTTCTTT. Translation gives CASSPPQGGLTEAFF. The rearrangement joins TRBV7-7 to TRBJ1-1; the match to TRBD1 covers 7 bases. In germline, CDR1 is SSHAT, CDR2 FNYEAQ (reference sequence). CDR3 size: 15 residues. J gave up 5 bases and V 5 bases, and 11 bases lay outside the gene matches. Complete variable domain (other parts from reference TRBV7-7 and TRBJ1-1): GAGVSQSPRYKVTKRGQDVTLRCDPISSHATLYWYQQALGQGPEFLTYFNYEAQPDKSGLPSDRFSAERPEGSISTLTIQRTEQRDSAMYRCASSPPQGGLTEAFFGQGTRLTVV.

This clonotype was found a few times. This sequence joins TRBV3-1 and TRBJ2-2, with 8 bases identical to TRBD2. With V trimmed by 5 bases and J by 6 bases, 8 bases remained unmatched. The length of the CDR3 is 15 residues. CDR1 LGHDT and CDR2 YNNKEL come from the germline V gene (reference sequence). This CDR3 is CASSSGTSWAGELFF. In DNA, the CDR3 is TGTGCCAGCAGCTCCGGGACTAGTTGGGCCGGGGAGCTGTTTTTT.

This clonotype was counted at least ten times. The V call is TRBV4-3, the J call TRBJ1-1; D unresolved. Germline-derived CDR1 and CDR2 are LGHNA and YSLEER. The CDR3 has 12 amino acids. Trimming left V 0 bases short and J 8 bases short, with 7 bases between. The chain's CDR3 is CASSQEKGEAFF. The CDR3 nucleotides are TGCGCCAGCAGCCAAGAAAAAGGGGAAGCTTTCTTT.

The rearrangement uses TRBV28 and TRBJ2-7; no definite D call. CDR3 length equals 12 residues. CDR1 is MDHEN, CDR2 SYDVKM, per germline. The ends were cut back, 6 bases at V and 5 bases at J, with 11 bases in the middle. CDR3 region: CASSFTSDEQYF. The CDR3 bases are TGTGCCAGCAGCTTCACGTCGGACGAGCAGTACTTC.

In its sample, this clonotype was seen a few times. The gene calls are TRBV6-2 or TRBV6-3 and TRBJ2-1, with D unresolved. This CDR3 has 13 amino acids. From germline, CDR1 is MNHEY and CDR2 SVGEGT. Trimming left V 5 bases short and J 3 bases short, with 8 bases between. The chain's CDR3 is CASSVGFYNEQFF. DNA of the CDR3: TGTGCCAGCAGTGTAGGATTCTACAATGAGCAGTTCTTC.

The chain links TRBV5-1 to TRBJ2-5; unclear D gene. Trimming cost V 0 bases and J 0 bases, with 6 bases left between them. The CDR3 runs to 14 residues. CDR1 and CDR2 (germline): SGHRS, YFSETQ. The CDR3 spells CASSLVPNQETQYF. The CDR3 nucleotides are TGCGCCAGCAGCTTGGTTCCCAACCAAGAGACCCAGTACTTC.

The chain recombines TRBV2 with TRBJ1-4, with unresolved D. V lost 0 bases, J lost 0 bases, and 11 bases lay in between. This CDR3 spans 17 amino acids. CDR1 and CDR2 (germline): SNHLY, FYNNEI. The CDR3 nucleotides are TGTGCCAGCAGTGAAGCGACCAGAGCACCAACTAATGAAAAACTGTTTTTT. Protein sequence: CASSEATRAPTNEKLFF.

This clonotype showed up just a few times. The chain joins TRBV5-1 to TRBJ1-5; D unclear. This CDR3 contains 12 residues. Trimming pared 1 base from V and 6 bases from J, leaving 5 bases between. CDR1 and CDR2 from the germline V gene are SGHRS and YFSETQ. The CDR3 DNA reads TGCGCCAGCAGCTTGTTCGGTCAGCCCCAGCATTTT. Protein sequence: CASSLFGQPQHF.

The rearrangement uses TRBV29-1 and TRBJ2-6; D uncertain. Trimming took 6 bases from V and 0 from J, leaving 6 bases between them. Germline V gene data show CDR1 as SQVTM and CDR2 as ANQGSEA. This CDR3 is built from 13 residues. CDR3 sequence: CSVYRSGANVLTF. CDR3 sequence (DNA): TGCAGCGTATACCGCTCTGGGGCCAACGTCCTGACTTTC.

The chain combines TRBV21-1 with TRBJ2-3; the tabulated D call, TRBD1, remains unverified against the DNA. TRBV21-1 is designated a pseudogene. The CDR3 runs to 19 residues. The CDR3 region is CASSKVPPLQGAGTDTQYF. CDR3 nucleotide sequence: TGTGCCAGCAGCAAAGTCCCACCCTTACAGGGGGCTGGCACAGATACGCAGTATTTT.

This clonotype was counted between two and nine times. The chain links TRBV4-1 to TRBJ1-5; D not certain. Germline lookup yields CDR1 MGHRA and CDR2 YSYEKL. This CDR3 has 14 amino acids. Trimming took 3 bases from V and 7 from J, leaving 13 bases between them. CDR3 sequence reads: CASSHPVGVQPQHF. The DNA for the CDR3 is TGCGCCAGCAGCCATCCAGTTGGGGTCCAGCCCCAGCATTTT.